This T cell receptor beta chain was documented in a study of Graves' ophthalmopathy and Graves' hyperthyroidism. This clonotype was recorded many times. Investigators amplified TCR beta CDR3 regions from RNA transcripts. The first-round RT-PCR employed HTBI primers together with the Qiagen OneStep RT-PCR kit. A multiplex PCR was then performed as the second round. One entry per CDR3 protein results from TCRdb running MiXCR on the multiplex PCR reads. In the table there are around 400,000 distinct CDR3 sequences, around 18% of which are singletons. Other autoimmune diseases, uncontrolled infections, pregnancy and lactation each led to patient exclusion. PBMCs stemmed from under 11 ml of fresh peripheral blood. Germline V lookup: CDR1 LGHDT, CDR2 YNNKEL (reference sequence). The CDR3 runs 15 residues. V was pared by 4 bases and J by 2 bases, with 14 bases between.

The V call is TRBV3-1, the J call TRBJ2-5, with D perhaps TRBD1 or TRBD2 (5 bases each). This sequence was found in a woman between 18 and 30 years old with Graves' ophthalmopathy. The material sequenced was peripheral blood. This CDR3 reads CASSLSPGRQETQYF. DNA for the CDR3: TGTGCCAGCAGCCTCTCTCCGGGACGGCAAGAGACCCAGTACTTC.